These 26 T cell receptor beta chains came from one sample sequenced in a study of blood T cell repertoires in COVID-19. Assay: immunoSEQ multiplex PCR; the TCRdb copy retains only in-frame clones and omits some. The sample includes a few hundred thousand clones, 88% of them seen just once. Material: peripheral blood. These receptors were collected from a man aged 55 to 70 who had recovered from COVID-19.

Only one count was recorded for this clone. The V call is TRBV21-1, the J call TRBJ1-6; the D call in the table, TRBD1, was not verified against the DNA. TRBV21-1 is described as a pseudogene. The length of the CDR3 is 14 residues. CDR3 amino acids: CASSTDRVNSPLHF. The CDR3 DNA reads TGTGCCAGCAGCACGGACAGGGTTAATTCACCCCTCCACTTT.

This clone was seen many times. The genes are TRBV29-1 and TRBJ1-2; tentatively, D is TRBD1 (5 bases). The CDR3 runs to 14 residues. Deletions cut 8 bases from V and 4 bases from J, with 20 bases between. Looked up from germline, CDR1 is SQVTM and CDR2 is ANQGSEA. CDR3 residues: CSSPGEGSVYGYTF. In DNA form, the CDR3 reads TGCAGCTCGCCGGGGGAGGGGTCGGTCTATGGCTACACCTTC.

The chain has TRBV6-2 or TRBV6-3 and TRBJ1-6, with 8 bases that match TRBD1. CDR1 is MNHEY, CDR2 SVGEGT, per germline. The CDR3 extends over 16 amino acids. V was clipped by 6 bases and J by 0 bases; unmatched bases: 4. Here the CDR3 DNA reads TGTGCCAGCAGCCGGGACAGGAGCTCCTATAATTCACCCCTCCACTTT. It yields the protein CASSRDRSSYNSPLHF.

The chain couples TRBV7-8 to TRBJ2-2; D gene unclear. The CDR3 loop spans 16 amino acids. The V end lost 3 bases, the J end lost 4 bases, and 15 bases lay between the germline ends. Germline CDR1 reads SGHVS; CDR2 reads FQNEAQ. CDR3 region: CASSLTSGFITGELFF. In DNA form, the CDR3 reads TGTGCCAGCAGCTTGACATCAGGTTTTATCACCGGGGAGCTGTTTTTT.

This clone has just one count. The chain employs TRBV18 and TRBJ2-7; a weak D match, TRBD2 (6 bases). Trimming cost V 4 bases and J 5 bases, with 15 bases left between them. Looked up from germline, CDR1 is KGHSH and CDR2 is LQKENI. This CDR3 comprises 14 residues. The CDR3 loop reads CASSHLTRIDEQYF. The CDR3 DNA reads as TGTGCCAGCTCACACCTGACTAGGATCGACGAGCAGTACTTC.

The V and J genes are TRBV19 and TRBJ2-2, with no clear D. There are 15 residues in the CDR3. CDR1 is LNHDA and CDR2 is SQIVND in the germline V gene (reference sequence). V was trimmed by 8 bases and J by 0 bases, leaving 13 bases between them. The CDR3 DNA sequence: TGTGCCAGTGTGGGTCCTAGGTCGAACACCGGGGAGCTGTTTTTT. Translating gives CASVGPRSNTGELFF.

The chain recombines TRBV25-1 with TRBJ1-2; the D is unclear. V was shortened by 3 bases and J by 4 bases, with 18 bases between the two germline ends. The CDR3 runs 16 residues. The V gene's germline CDR1 is MGHDK and CDR2 SYGVNS. CDR3 loop: CASSENLGGGGYGYTF. As DNA, the CDR3 is TGTGCCAGCAGTGAGAATCTCGGAGGAGGTGGCTATGGCTACACCTTC.

This chain links TRBV28 with TRBJ2-2, with D perhaps matching TRBD1 (5 bases). The CDR3 is 14 amino acids. Per the germline V gene, CDR1 is MDHEN and CDR2 is SYDVKM. Trimming took off 5 bases at V and 5 bases at J, with 12 bases between the two ends. Written as DNA, the CDR3 is TGTGCCAGCAGTAATAGGGGCAATACCGGGGAGCTGTTTTTT. The encoded protein is CASSNRGNTGELFF.

V usage is TRBV3-1 (or the pseudogene TRBV3-2) and J usage is TRBJ2-2; D may be TRBD2 (5 bases). The CDR3 contains 15 residues. Trimming stripped 2 bases from V and 6 bases from J, with 13 bases between. Germline-derived CDR1 and CDR2 are LGHDT and YNNKEL (reference sequence). The CDR3 region has the DNA TGTGCCAGCAGCCAACCCGTCGGAGGTGCCGGGGAGCTGTTTTTT. This gives the protein CASSQPVGGAGELFF.

The chain couples TRBV18 to TRBJ1-1, with 7 nucleotides matching TRBD1. V shed 5 bases, J shed 1 base, and the junction held 4 bases outside the gene matches. The CDR3 is made up of 14 amino acids. Germline CDR1 KGHSH, CDR2 LQKENI. CDR3 nucleotides: TGTGCCAGCTCATATGGGACAGCGAACACTGAAGCTTTCTTT. Translating gives CASSYGTANTEAFF.

This clone was picked up one time. The chain recombines TRBV19 with TRBJ2-2, with 13 bases fitting TRBD2. The CDR3 totals 20 residues. CDR1 and CDR2 from the germline V gene are LNHDA and SQIVND (reference sequence). The J segment lost 0 bases and the V segment lost 0 bases, leaving 7 bases of the junction unmatched. As DNA, the CDR3 is TGTGCCAGTAGTATAGATTGGCCAGGACTAGCGGGGGCGAACACCGGGGAGCTGTTTTTT. Translation gives CASSIDWPGLAGANTGELFF.

This clone showed up just a few times. The chain links TRBV2 to TRBJ1-5; D remains ambiguous. Trimming stripped 1 base from V and 5 bases from J, with 15 bases between. The CDR3 covers 16 residues. Germline V gene data show CDR1 as SNHLY and CDR2 as FYNNEI. CDR3 loop: CASSEVLAPSDQPQHF. For the CDR3, the DNA is TGTGCCAGCAGTGAAGTTCTGGCCCCGAGCGATCAGCCCCAGCATTTT.

The genes are TRBV2 and TRBJ1-6; TRBD1 is a possible D gene (5 bases). This CDR3 region has 12 residues. Germline V gene data show CDR1 as SNHLY and CDR2 as FYNNEI. The ends were cut back, 4 bases at V and 10 bases at J, with 8 bases in the middle. The CDR3 DNA reads as TGTGCCAGCAGTGTGGGGGGATCACCCCTCCACTTT. The encoded protein is CASSVGGSPLHF.

This clone was observed once. The rearrangement links TRBV28 to TRBJ1-1; 8 bases fit TRBD1. Germline-derived CDR1 and CDR2 are MDHEN and SYDVKM. The J segment lost 4 bases and the V segment lost 5 bases, leaving 6 bases of the junction unmatched. This CDR3 comprises 14 residues. In DNA form, the CDR3 reads TGTGCCAGCAGTCTGGACAGGGTGGTCACTGAAGCTTTCTTT. It yields the protein CASSLDRVVTEAFF.

The V and J genes are TRBV6-6 and TRBJ2-1, with TRBD2 matching 13 bases. In germline, CDR1 is MNHNY, CDR2 SVGAGI (reference sequence). The junction had 14 bases not matched to a gene; V was cut back by 6 bases and J by 0 bases. The CDR3 extends over 20 amino acids. This CDR3 reads CASSSTWTSGGTSSYNEQFF. The CDR3 DNA is TGTGCCAGCAGCTCCACCTGGACTAGCGGGGGAACGAGCTCCTACAATGAGCAGTTCTTC.

This chain joins TRBV19 and TRBJ2-7; 7 nucleotides line up with TRBD2. In germline, CDR1 is LNHDA, CDR2 SQIVND (reference sequence). The CDR3 loop spans 15 amino acids. Trimming removed 6 bases from V and 0 bases from J; junction bases left unmatched: 8. CDR3 nucleotide sequence: TGTGCCAGTAGGCGGGCTAGCGGATCCTCCTACGAGCAGTACTTC. Translation: CASRRASGSSYEQYF.

The genes are TRBV30 and TRBJ2-3, with 8 bases matching TRBD2. With 6 bases clipped from V and 3 bases from J, the junction kept 8 bases outside the gene matches. The CDR3 consists of 14 residues. Germline-derived CDR1 and CDR2 are GTSNPN and SVGIG (reference sequence). CDR3 DNA sequence: TGTGCCTGCGGGGGGGGGTTTTCGACAGATACGCAGTATTTT. As protein: CACGGGFSTDTQYF.

V gene TRBV9 combines with J gene TRBJ1-1; 8 nucleotides agree with TRBD1. Per germline, CDR1 SGDLS and CDR2 YYNGEE. V lost 2 bases and J lost 4; bases outside the gene matches: 1. The length of the CDR3 is 13 residues. The CDR3, as DNA: TGTGCCAGCAGCGTTCAGGGGGCCACTGAAGCTTTCTTT. This encodes CASSVQGATEAFF.

The rearrangement uses TRBV30 and TRBJ1-1; perhaps TRBD1 as D (5 bases). Trimming cost V 5 bases and J 4 bases, with 20 bases left between them. This CDR3 has 15 residues. Germline lookup yields CDR1 GTSNPN and CDR2 SVGIG (reference sequence). Here the CDR3 DNA reads TGTGCCTGGTTTCCGGGACTTATGGAGGGCACTGAAGCTTTCTTT. Its protein is CAWFPGLMEGTEAFF.

The chain combines TRBV12-5 with TRBJ2-1, with a weak D call TRBD2 (6 bases). Germline V gene lookup returns CDR1 LGHNT and CDR2 FRNRAP. The ends were cut back, 3 bases at V and 8 bases at J, with 11 bases in the middle. The CDR3 has 13 amino acids. In DNA, the CDR3 is TGTGCTAGTGGTTTACGGGGCGGGGATGAGCAGTTCTTC. It is translated as CASGLRGGDEQFF.

A single count supports this clone. The rearrangement joins TRBV3-1 (or the pseudogene TRBV3-2) to TRBJ1-4; 7 bases agree with TRBD1. Trimming cost V 0 bases and J 6 bases; bases outside gene matches: 4. The CDR3 length is 15 residues. Germline V CDR1 and CDR2: LGHDT, YNNKEL (reference sequence). The CDR3 region has the DNA TGTGCCAGCAGCCAAGAGGCAGGGGGGTATGAAAAACTGTTTTTT. Amino acids: CASSQEAGGYEKLFF.

The chain uses TRBV6-5 and TRBJ1-2; TRBD1 might be the D (5 bases). The CDR3 is 16 residues long. The V and J ends lost 2 bases and 3 bases respectively, with 16 bases between them. Germline V gene lookup returns CDR1 MNHEY and CDR2 SVGAGI. CDR3 region: CASSYSFDSADYGYTF. DNA of the CDR3: TGTGCCAGCAGTTACAGCTTCGACAGCGCTGACTATGGCTACACCTTC.

V and J are TRBV18 and TRBJ2-2, with TRBD1 matching 8 bases. CDR3 length equals 17 residues. V lost 3 bases, J lost 2 bases, and 8 bases stayed unmatched. CDR1 KGHSH and CDR2 LQKENI come from the germline V gene. The CDR3 DNA reads TGTGCCAGCTCACCTAAAGACAGGGGTCGCAACACCGGGGAGCTGTTTTTT. Translating it yields CASSPKDRGRNTGELFF.

The V and J genes are TRBV5-4 and TRBJ2-5; the D is unclear. V gave up 1 base and J gave up 2 bases, with 18 bases separating them. Germline CDR1 and CDR2: SGHNT and YYREEE (reference sequence). The CDR3 contains 17 residues. In DNA, the CDR3 is TGTGCCAGCAGCTTGTTTCCCTTTTCCGGTACGCAAGAGACCCAGTACTTC. Its translation: CASSLFPFSGTQETQYF.

The gene calls are TRBV6-1 and TRBJ1-3; 7 bases are a match to TRBD1. With 2 bases clipped from V and 11 bases from J, the junction kept 6 bases outside the gene matches. The CDR3 runs 13 residues. The germline V gene has CDR1 MNHNS and CDR2 SASEGT. This chain's CDR3 is CASSEYPGQAIYF. CDR3 bases: TGTGCCAGCAGTGAATACCCCGGACAGGCCATATATTTT.

This chain connects TRBV9 to TRBJ2-3; TRBD2 agrees at 7 bases. Germline V gene lookup returns CDR1 SGDLS and CDR2 YYNGEE. The length of the CDR3 is 14 residues. V was pared by 0 bases and J by 7 bases, with 5 bases of the junction left unmatched. This chain's CDR3 is CASSVGGGRNTQYF. The CDR3 DNA reads TGTGCCAGCAGCGTAGGGGGGGGAAGAAATACGCAGTATTTT.